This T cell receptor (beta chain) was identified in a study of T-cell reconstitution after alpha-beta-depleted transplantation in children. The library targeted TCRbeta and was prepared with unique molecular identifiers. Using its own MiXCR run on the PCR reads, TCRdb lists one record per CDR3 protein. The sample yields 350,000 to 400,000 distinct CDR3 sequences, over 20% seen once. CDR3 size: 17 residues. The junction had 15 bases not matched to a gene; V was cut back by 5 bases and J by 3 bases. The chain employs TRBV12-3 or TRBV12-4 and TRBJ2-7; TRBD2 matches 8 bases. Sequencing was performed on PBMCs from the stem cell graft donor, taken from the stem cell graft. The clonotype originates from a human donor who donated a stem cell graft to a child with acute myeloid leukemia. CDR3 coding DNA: TGTGCCAGCAGTCCCCGGACTAGCTGGGGGACTCACTACGAGCAGTACTTC. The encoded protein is CASSPRTSWGTHYEQYF.